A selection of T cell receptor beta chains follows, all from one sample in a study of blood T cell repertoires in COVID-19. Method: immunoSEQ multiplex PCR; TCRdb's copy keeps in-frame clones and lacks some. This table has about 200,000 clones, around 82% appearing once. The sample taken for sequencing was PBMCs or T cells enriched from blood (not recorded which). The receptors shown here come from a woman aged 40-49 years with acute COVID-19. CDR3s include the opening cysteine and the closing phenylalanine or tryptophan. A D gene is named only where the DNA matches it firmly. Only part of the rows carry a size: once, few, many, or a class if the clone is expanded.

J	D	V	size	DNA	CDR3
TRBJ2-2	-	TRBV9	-	TGTGCCAGCAGCGCCAAGGGAACAGGGAAAACCGGGGAGCTGTTTTTT	CASSAKGTGKTGELFF
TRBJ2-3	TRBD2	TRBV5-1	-	TGCGCCAGCAGCTTAACCGGGACTAGCGGGGGGGTAGTGACAGATACGCAGTATTTT	CASSLTGTSGGVVTDTQYF
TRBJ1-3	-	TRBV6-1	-	TGTGCCAGCAGTGAAGGTCCCGCTCCGGGGGGAAACACCATATATTTT	CASSEGPAPGGNTIYF
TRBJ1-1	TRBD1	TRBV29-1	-	TGCAGCGTTGAAGATCGGACAGGGCTCATGAACACTGAAGCTTTCTTT	CSVEDRTGLMNTEAFF
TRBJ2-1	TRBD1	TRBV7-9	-	TGTGCCAGCAGACTACAGGGGGCCTCGCATGAGCAGTTCTTC	CASRLQGASHEQFF
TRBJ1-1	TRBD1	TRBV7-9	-	TGTGCCAGCAGCTTGGGGGACAGGGGGCCCCTCGAAGCTTTCTTT	CASSLGDRGPLEAFF
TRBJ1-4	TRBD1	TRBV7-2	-	TGTGCCAGCAGCCTAGGGGGCGGGGCTAATGAAAAACTGTTTTTT	CASSLGGGANEKLFF
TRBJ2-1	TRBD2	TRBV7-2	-	TGTGCCAGCAGCCCGATCGGGACTAGCGGGCCGCATGAGCAGTTCTTC	CASSPIGTSGPHEQFF
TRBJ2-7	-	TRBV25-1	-	TGTGCCAGCAGTGGACAGGAATCCTACGAGCAGTACTTC	CASSGQESYEQYF
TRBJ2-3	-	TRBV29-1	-	TGCAGCGTTGAAGGGACCTACCGGGACACAGATACGCAGTATTTT	CSVEGTYRDTDTQYF
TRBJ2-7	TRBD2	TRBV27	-	TGTGCCAGCAGTTTATCTCCGCCTAGCGGGGCACACGAGCAGTACTTC	CASSLSPPSGAHEQYF
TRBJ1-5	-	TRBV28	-	TGTGCCAGCAGGACAGCAGGCAATCAGCCCCAGCATTTT	CASRTAGNQPQHF
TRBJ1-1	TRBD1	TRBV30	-	TGTGCCTGGAATCCTCGACAGGGGATAGGGTCTGAAGCTTTCTTT	CAWNPRQGIGSEAFF
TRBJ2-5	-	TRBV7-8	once	TGTGCCAGCAGCTTACGGTCGGGGAGCCAAGAGACCCAGTACTTC	CASSLRSGSQETQYF
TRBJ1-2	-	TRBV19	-	TGTGCCAGTAGTATTTACAGGGATGGCTACACCTTC	CASSIYRDGYTF
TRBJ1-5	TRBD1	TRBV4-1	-	TGCGCCAGCAGCCAACCGGACAGGGGCAACAATCAGCCCCAGCATTTT	CASSQPDRGNNQPQHF
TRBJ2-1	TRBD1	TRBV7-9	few	TGTGCCAGCAGCTTCAGTCAGGGGGCGAATGAGCAGTTCTTC	CASSFSQGANEQFF
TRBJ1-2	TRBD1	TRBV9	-	TGTGCCAGCAGCCTACGAGGGACAGGAGACTATGGCTACACCTTC	CASSLRGTGDYGYTF
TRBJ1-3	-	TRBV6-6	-	TGTGCCAGCAGTCCAGGACTGCACCTAAGCTCTGGAAACACCATATATTTT	CASSPGLHLSSGNTIYF
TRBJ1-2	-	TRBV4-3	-	TGCGCCAGCAGCCAGGGCCTTACGGGGGGCGCAGTCTATGGCTACACCTTC	CASSQGLTGGAVYGYTF
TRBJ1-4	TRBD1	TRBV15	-	TGTGCCACCAGCAGAGATAAAGACAGGGGAAATGAAAAACTGTTTTTT	CATSRDKDRGNEKLFF
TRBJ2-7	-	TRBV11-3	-	TGTGCCAGCAGCTTAGTACCAGGATACGAGCAGTACTTC	CASSLVPGYEQYF
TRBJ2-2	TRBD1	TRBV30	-	TGTGCCTGGAGTGGGGCAGGGGGCGCGACCGGGGAGCTGTTTTTT	CAWSGAGGATGELFF
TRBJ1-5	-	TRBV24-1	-	TGTGCCACAGGGGATTCGAGCCAGCCCCAGCATTTT	CATGDSSQPQHF
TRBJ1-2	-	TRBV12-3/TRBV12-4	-	TGTGCCAGCAGTTTTACAGGGCACTATGGCTACACCTTC	CASSFTGHYGYTF
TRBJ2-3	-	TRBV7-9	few	TGTGCCAGCAGCTCCGGTTTCAGCGGCTCCACAGATACGCAGTATTTT	CASSSGFSGSTDTQYF
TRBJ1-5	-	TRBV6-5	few	TGTGCCAGCAGTTACGCCCGTTATAGCGATCAGCCCCAGCATTTT	CASSYARYSDQPQHF
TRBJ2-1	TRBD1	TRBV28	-	TGTGCCAGCAGCCCGACAGGGAGATCATCCTACAATGAGCAGTTCTTC	CASSPTGRSSYNEQFF
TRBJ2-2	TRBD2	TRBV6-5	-	TGTGCCAGCAGTTCGCGGGGGGGCGGCACCGGGGAGCTGTTTTTT	CASSSRGGGTGELFF
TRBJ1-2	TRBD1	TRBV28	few	TGTGCCAGCAGTCCACTCGGGGAGGACAGGGGGGCCTATGGCTACACCTTC	CASSPLGEDRGAYGYTF
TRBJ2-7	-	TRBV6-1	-	TGTGCCAGCAGTGAAGCCCCGGGACATCTACCCTACGAGCAGTACTTC	CASSEAPGHLPYEQYF
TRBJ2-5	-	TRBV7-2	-	TGTGCCAGCAGCTTAGACAGAGAGACCCAGTACTTC	CASSLDRETQYF
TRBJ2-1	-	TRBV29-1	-	TGCAGCGACGGGACTTTCGAGTTCTTC	CSDGTFEFF
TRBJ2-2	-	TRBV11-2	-	TGTGCCAGCAGCCCCTACGGGTCCCGCAACACCGGGGAGCTGTTTTTT	CASSPYGSRNTGELFF
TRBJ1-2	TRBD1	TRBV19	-	TGTGCCAGTAGTACGGGACAGGCCTCACTCTATGGCTACACCTTC	CASSTGQASLYGYTF
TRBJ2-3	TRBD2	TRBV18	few	TGTGCCAGCTCACTACGCGGCGGGGGGACAGATACGCAGTATTTT	CASSLRGGGTDTQYF
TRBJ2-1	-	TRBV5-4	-	TGTGCCAGCAGCTTCCCTCAGGGAAATGAGCAGTTCTTC	CASSFPQGNEQFF
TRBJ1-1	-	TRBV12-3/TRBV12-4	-	TGTGCCAGCAGTGGGGCCCTATGGACTGAAGCTTTCTTT	CASSGALWTEAFF
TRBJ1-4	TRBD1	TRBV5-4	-	TGTGCCAGCAGCTTGGCCGGGACAGGGGCAGAAAAACTGTTTTTT	CASSLAGTGAEKLFF
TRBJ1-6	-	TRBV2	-	TGTGCCAGCTCCTCGCGAGACAGGTTCAATTCACCCCTCCACTTT	CASSSRDRFNSPLHF
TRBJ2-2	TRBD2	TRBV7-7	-	TGTGCTAGCAGCTTAGGGGTGCCCCTAGCGGGTAGGACCGGGGAGCTGTTTTTT	CASSLGVPLAGRTGELFF
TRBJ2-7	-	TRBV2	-	TGTGCCAGCAGTGATCCGGACAGCCGGCCGTCCTACGAGCAGTACTTC	CASSDPDSRPSYEQYF
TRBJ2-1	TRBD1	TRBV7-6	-	TGTGCCAGCAGCTCAAACAGGGGGCTAGGGGATGAGCAGTTCTTC	CASSSNRGLGDEQFF
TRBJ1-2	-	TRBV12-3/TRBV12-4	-	TGTGCCAGCTCCCCCGGCGCGGTAGGAGGCTACACCTTC	CASSPGAVGGYTF